The T cell receptor beta chain under discussion was sequenced for a study of cytomegalovirus exposure and HLA in healthy donors. V was trimmed by 0 bases and J by 0 bases, leaving 15 bases between them. The CDR3 runs 18 residues. Germline V gene data show CDR1 as MGHRA and CDR2 as YSYEKL. The repertoire was sequenced with immunoSEQ multiplex PCR; TCRdb's copy has only in-frame clones and lacks some. Of some 190,000 clones listed, more than 70% are singletons. Material: PBMCs. The rearrangement joins TRBV4-1 to TRBJ1-5, with D possibly matching TRBD1 (5 bases). The TCR sequence derives from a woman in her late teens or twenties in good health and CMV-seronegative. The chain's CDR3 is CASSQEGLTVSSNQPQHF. The CDR3 DNA is TGCGCCAGCAGCCAAGAAGGTTTGACAGTTTCTAGCAATCAGCCCCAGCATTTT.